This TCR beta chain appears in the sequencing data of a study of CD8+CD57+ T cells in acquired aplastic anemia. Study-wide context: Sorted CD4+ and CD8+ cells yielded roughly 3 ug of DNA on average. Study results and limitations: For CD8+ Simpson's diversity, patients and controls showed no significant difference.

A remark on this clonotype: Its antigen is unidentified.

Only patients with CD8+CD57+ cell expansion on flow cytometry were chosen for sequencing. The patients all had a severe acquired aplastic anemia diagnosis. Trimming removed 1 base at V and 4 bases at J, with 11 bases between. The CDR3 runs to 14 residues. The germline V gene has CDR1 SNHLY and CDR2 FYNNEI. TCR beta VDJ and CDR3 were profiled, and genomic DNA was the template. TCRdb independently ran MiXCR on the reads; one entry per CDR3 protein. The sample has 150,000 to 200,000 distinct CDR3 sequences, more than 40% seen once. The clonotype originates from a human donor with aplastic anemia. The J gene is TRBJ2-7, the V gene TRBV2; the D is unclear. Material: sorted CD4+, CD8+, or CD8+CD57+ T cells (not recorded which) from PBMCs. In DNA form, the CDR3 reads TGTGCCAGCAGTGAAGTAATAAACACGTACGAGCAGTACTTC. Its translation is CASSEVINTYEQYF. Filled out from reference TRBV2 and TRBJ2-7, the complete variable domain reads EPEVTQTPSHQVTQMGQEVILRCVPISNHLYFYWYRQILGQKVEFLVSFYNNEISEKSEIFDDQFSVERPDGSNFTLKIRSTKLEDSAMYFCASSEVINTYEQYFGPGTRLTVT.